This is a list of T cell receptor beta chains from one sample in a study of siplizumab effects on memory and regulatory T cells. Sequencing used immunoSEQ multiplex PCR; TCRdb keeps in-frame clones, though not all of them. The table shows approximately 50,000 clones, with roughly 92% occurring only once. The source material was CD8+ T cells sorted from blood. Source of these receptors: a human donor in good health. CDR3s include the opening cysteine and the closing phenylalanine or tryptophan. The D gene is left open where the match is weak. Clone size is stated in some rows and not others, as once, few, many or a class when expanded.

cdr3_nt cdr3_aa clone_size j_call d_call v_call
TGTGCCAGTAGCGTAAAAGGAGCCTACGAGCAGTACTTC CASSVKGAYEQYF - TRBJ2-7 - TRBV19
TGTGCCAGCAGCGTAGACGGGGGTTGGACTGAAGCTTTCTTT CASSVDGGWTEAFF - TRBJ1-1 - TRBV9
TGTGCCACCAGCAGAGGACAGGGGACTCCTGAGCAGTACTTC CATSRGQGTPEQYF - TRBJ2-7 TRBD1 TRBV15
TGTGCCAGCAGTTTATCGGAGAACTATGGCTACACCTTC CASSLSENYGYTF - TRBJ1-2 - TRBV27
TGTGCCAGCAGTTTTTTGGGGACAGATGAGACCCAGTACTTC CASSFLGTDETQYF - TRBJ2-5 TRBD1 TRBV27
TGTGCCAGCAGTTACGGACAGGACTATGGCTACACCTTC CASSYGQDYGYTF - TRBJ1-2 TRBD1 TRBV28
TGTGCCAGCACCACTTCCCCGTACAGACGTGATTCTGGGGCCAACGTCCTGACTTTC CASTTSPYRRDSGANVLTF once TRBJ2-6 - TRBV11-2
TGTGCCAGTTGCGCGTTTTTGGGCACTGAAGCTTTCTTT CASCAFLGTEAFF - TRBJ1-1 - TRBV19
TGCGCCAGCAGCTTGGACAGGGGCTCGGAGGGCTACACCTTC CASSLDRGSEGYTF - TRBJ1-2 TRBD1 TRBV5-1
TGTGCCAGCAGTTTATGGGGGGCCGCGGATAAAACCCAGTACTTC CASSLWGAADKTQYF - TRBJ2-5 - TRBV28
TGTGCCAGCAGCTCCCTAGAAATGAACACTGAAGCTTTCTTT CASSSLEMNTEAFF - TRBJ1-1 - TRBV11-2
TGTGCCAGCAGCTGGACAGCCACCGGGGAGCTGTTTTTT CASSWTATGELFF - TRBJ2-2 - TRBV7-6
TGTGCCAGCAGTCCATACAGGGGGCCGAGGAACAATGAGCAGTTCTTC CASSPYRGPRNNEQFF few TRBJ2-1 TRBD1 TRBV28
TGCAGCGTCCTGCTACAGTACACCGGGGAGCTGTTTTTT CSVLLQYTGELFF - TRBJ2-2 - TRBV29-1
TGCGCCAGCAGCTTGCACTCCGGGAGGTCCACCTACGAGCAGTACTTC CASSLHSGRSTYEQYF - TRBJ2-7 TRBD2 TRBV5-1
TGTGCCAGCAGTTTCGGACAAGAAGCTTTCTTT CASSFGQEAFF - TRBJ1-1 - TRBV6-5
TGTGCCAGCAGTCCCACTGGGGAGGAAAAACTGTTTTTT CASSPTGEEKLFF once TRBJ1-4 - TRBV28
TGTGCCAGCTCGCGGGATCGCCCCATTAACAATGAGCAGTTCTTC CASSRDRPINNEQFF - TRBJ2-1 - TRBV28
TGTGCCAGCAGTTTTGGGGTTGACGGGGCCAACGTCCTGACTTTC CASSFGVDGANVLTF - TRBJ2-6 - TRBV27
TGCGCCAGCAGCCAAGAACAAGGCTACGAGCAGTACTTC CASSQEQGYEQYF few TRBJ2-7 - TRBV4-1
TGTGCCAGCAGCCAGGGAACCCCTCATGGCTACACCTTC CASSQGTPHGYTF - TRBJ1-2 - TRBV14
TGTGCCACCCTGGGACAGGGGGTTCGAGATACGCAGTATTTT CATLGQGVRDTQYF - TRBJ2-3 TRBD1 TRBV19
TGTGCCAGCAGGGAGGTAGAAGCTTTCTTT CASREVEAFF - TRBJ1-1 - TRBV2
TGTGCCAGCAGTTTATTTGGGAACTATGGCTACACCTTC CASSLFGNYGYTF - TRBJ1-2 - TRBV27
TGTGCCAGCAGCCGGAAGACAGGGCAAAGGGACGAGCAGTACTTC CASSRKTGQRDEQYF - TRBJ2-7 TRBD1 TRBV11-1
TGTGCCAGCACATCACCGGGAAGAGGGGGCGATGAGCAGTTCTTC CASTSPGRGGDEQFF - TRBJ2-1 TRBD1 TRBV28
TGTGCCAGCAGTTTTTCTTCCTTCTTGGGGACAGGGTACCAAGAGACCCAGTACTTC CASSFSSFLGTGYQETQYF - TRBJ2-5 TRBD1 TRBV28
TGTGCCACCCTTTATGTAGGAGCGCAGTTCTTC CATLYVGAQFF - TRBJ2-1 - TRBV2
TGTGCCAGCAGTGACTCAGGGGCCTCGTCCTACAATGAGCAGTTCTTC CASSDSGASSYNEQFF - TRBJ2-1 - TRBV6-4
TGCGCCAGCAGCTTTTGGGGGAACACAGATACGCAGTATTTT CASSFWGNTDTQYF - TRBJ2-3 - TRBV5-1
TGTGCCAAAAAAGGACGGAACACCGGGGAGCTGTTTTTT CAKKGRNTGELFF - TRBJ2-2 - TRBV2
TGTGCCAGCGGGCAGAACACAGATACGCAGTATTTT CASGQNTDTQYF - TRBJ2-3 - TRBV28
TGTGCCAGCAGCCAAGATCGCCTAGCGTACAATGAGCAGTTCTTC CASSQDRLAYNEQFF few TRBJ2-1 - TRBV14
TGTGCCAGCAGCTGGATGACTAGCGGGGATGTCGAGCAGTACTTC CASSWMTSGDVEQYF - TRBJ2-7 TRBD2 TRBV5-4
TGTGCCAGCTCACGTGGAGATACGCAGTATTTT CASSRGDTQYF - TRBJ2-3 - TRBV6-6
TGCAGCGTTCAGCCGGTGGGGACTAGCACAGATACGCAGTATTTT CSVQPVGTSTDTQYF - TRBJ2-3 - TRBV29-1
TGTGCCTGGAGTGTACGGGAGGCCGGGGAGCTGTTTTTT CAWSVREAGELFF few TRBJ2-2 TRBD2 TRBV30
TGTGCCAGCAGTGAGAGGGGTCGTGAAGCTTTCTTT CASSERGREAFF - TRBJ1-1 - TRBV2
TGTGCCAGCTCACCCTCCCGACGGGAGTACGGGTACGAGCAGTACTTC CASSPSRREYGYEQYF - TRBJ2-7 - TRBV18
TGCGCCAGCACACTAGCGGGAAACACAGATACGCAGTATTTT CASTLAGNTDTQYF - TRBJ2-3 TRBD2 TRBV10-2
TGCGCCAGTACCTCAGGCAGGGATCAGGACACCGGGGAGCTGTTTTTT CASTSGRDQDTGELFF - TRBJ2-2 - TRBV10-1
TGTGCCAGCAGTTCTGGAATCCTCCGGACTAGCGGACTTGGGAATGAGCAGTTCTTC CASSSGILRTSGLGNEQFF - TRBJ2-1 TRBD2 TRBV27
TGTGCCAGCAGCCAAGAAGGCGGCCCCTCCTACGAGCAGTACTTC CASSQEGGPSYEQYF - TRBJ2-7 - TRBV4-2
TGTGCCAGCAGCTTAGATCAGGGAAACACCATATATTTT CASSLDQGNTIYF - TRBJ1-3 - TRBV13
TGTGCCAGCAGTTTGGGGACAGACTACGAGCAGTACTTC CASSLGTDYEQYF - TRBJ2-7 TRBD1 TRBV27
TGTGCCAGCAGCTTAGGGCTCTGGGGGACCCAGTACTTC CASSLGLWGTQYF - TRBJ2-5 - TRBV11-3
TGTGCCAGCAGCTTGTTTCTAGCGGACCTCGATACGCAGTATTTT CASSLFLADLDTQYF - TRBJ2-3 TRBD2 TRBV7-6
TGTGCCAGCAGCCCAGCGGGGGTTGTTGAGCAGTACTTC CASSPAGVVEQYF - TRBJ2-7 TRBD2 TRBV7-9
TGTGCCAGCTCACAGAGACAGGATCAGCCCCAGCATTTT CASSQRQDQPQHF - TRBJ1-5 - TRBV18
TGTGCCAGGGGGACAGCTCTGCGGACTGAAGCTTTCTTT CARGTALRTEAFF - TRBJ1-1 TRBD1 TRBV6-5
TGTGCCAGTAGGGATGTTGGCTTGAATGAGCAGTTCTTC CASRDVGLNEQFF - TRBJ2-1 - TRBV19